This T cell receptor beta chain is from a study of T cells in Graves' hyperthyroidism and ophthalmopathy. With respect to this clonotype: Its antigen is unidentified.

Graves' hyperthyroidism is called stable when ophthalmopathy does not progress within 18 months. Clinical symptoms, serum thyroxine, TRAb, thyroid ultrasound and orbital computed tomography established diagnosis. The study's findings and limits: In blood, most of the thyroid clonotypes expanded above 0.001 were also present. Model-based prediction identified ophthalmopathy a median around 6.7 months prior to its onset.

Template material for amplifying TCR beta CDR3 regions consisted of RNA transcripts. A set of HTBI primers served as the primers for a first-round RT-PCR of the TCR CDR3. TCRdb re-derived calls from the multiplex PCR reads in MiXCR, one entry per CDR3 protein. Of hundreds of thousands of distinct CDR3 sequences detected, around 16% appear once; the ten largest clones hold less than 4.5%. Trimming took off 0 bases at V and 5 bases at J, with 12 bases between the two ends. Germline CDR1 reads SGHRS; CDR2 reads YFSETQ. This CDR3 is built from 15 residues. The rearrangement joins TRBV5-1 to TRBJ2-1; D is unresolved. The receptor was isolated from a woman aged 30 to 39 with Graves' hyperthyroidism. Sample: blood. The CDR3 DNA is TGCGCCAGCAGCTTGGTTCCGGGTAGAAACAATGAGCAGTTCTTC. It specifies CASSLVPGRNNEQFF.